Listed below are T cell receptor beta chains from one sample, sequenced in a study of PD-1 blockade in classical Hodgkin lymphoma. Repertoires were generated with immunoSEQ multiplex PCR, while TCRdb's copy carries only in-frame clones and drops some. The sample holds tens of thousands of clones; around 68% are singletons and the top ten take almost 6%. This material consisted of peripheral blood mononuclear cells (PBMCs), taken at baseline. The receptors stem from a human donor with classical Hodgkin lymphoma. Each CDR3 is given with its conserved first and last residue. The order of the fields is J gene, clone size, D gene, V gene, CDR3 DNA, CDR3 protein. D genes are given only for firm matches. Where a row states a size, it is once, few, many or the class of an expanded clone; other rows omit it.

j_call: TRBJ1-3; clone_size: NA; d_call: NA; v_call: TRBV6-6; cdr3_nt: TGTGCCAGCAGTCCTACAGGTAGCTCTGGAAACACCATATATTTT; cdr3_aa: CASSPTGSSGNTIYF
j_call: TRBJ1-1; clone_size: NA; d_call: TRBD1; v_call: TRBV5-1; cdr3_nt: TGCGCCAGCAGCTTGGGACGTCAGGGGGCGGCTGAAGCTTTCTTT; cdr3_aa: CASSLGRQGAAEAFF
j_call: TRBJ2-1; clone_size: NA; d_call: NA; v_call: TRBV7-3; cdr3_nt: TGTGCCAGCAGCACCAGTGGGGGCTACAATGAGCAGTTCTTC; cdr3_aa: CASSTSGGYNEQFF
j_call: TRBJ2-1; clone_size: medium-sized; d_call: NA; v_call: TRBV30; cdr3_nt: TGTGCCTGTAACACTGACCTCTCCTACAATGAGCAGTTCTTC; cdr3_aa: CACNTDLSYNEQFF
j_call: TRBJ2-5; clone_size: NA; d_call: TRBD2; v_call: TRBV7-2; cdr3_nt: TGTGCCAGCAGCGGGGGGGAGTCGTGGGAGACCCAGTACTTC; cdr3_aa: CASSGGESWETQYF
j_call: TRBJ1-2; clone_size: NA; d_call: NA; v_call: TRBV6-5; cdr3_nt: TGTGCCAGCAGTTACGCCAGAGACTATGGCTACACCTTC; cdr3_aa: CASSYARDYGYTF
j_call: TRBJ1-2; clone_size: NA; d_call: NA; v_call: TRBV2; cdr3_nt: TGTGCCAGCAGACCGGACGGGCTCGGCCACTATGGCTACACCTTC; cdr3_aa: CASRPDGLGHYGYTF
j_call: TRBJ1-6; clone_size: once; d_call: TRBD1; v_call: TRBV7-2; cdr3_nt: TGTGCCAGCAGCTTAATGGGGCGGGGACAGGGGGCGGGATCCCTCCACTTT; cdr3_aa: CASSLMGRGQGAGSLHF
j_call: TRBJ1-2; clone_size: once; d_call: NA; v_call: TRBV28; cdr3_nt: TGTGCCAGCAGTTTAAAGGGGCCATCTTATGGCTACACCTTC; cdr3_aa: CASSLKGPSYGYTF
j_call: TRBJ2-1; clone_size: few; d_call: TRBD2; v_call: TRBV7-2; cdr3_nt: TGTGCCAGCAGCGGGGAGGGGCTAGCCAACAATGAGCAGTTCTTC; cdr3_aa: CASSGEGLANNEQFF
j_call: TRBJ2-4; clone_size: NA; d_call: NA; v_call: TRBV28; cdr3_nt: TGTGCCACCGAGGGGACAATCAAAAACATTCAGTACTTC; cdr3_aa: CATEGTIKNIQYF
j_call: TRBJ2-1; clone_size: NA; d_call: NA; v_call: TRBV6-5; cdr3_nt: TGTGCCAGCAGTGCGGCTAACTCCTACAATGAGCAGTTCTTC; cdr3_aa: CASSAANSYNEQFF
j_call: TRBJ2-7; clone_size: NA; d_call: TRBD2; v_call: TRBV5-1; cdr3_nt: TGTGCCAGCAGCAGCCTAGCGGGGGGCTACGAGCAGTACTTC; cdr3_aa: CASSSLAGGYEQYF
j_call: TRBJ2-1; clone_size: NA; d_call: TRBD2; v_call: TRBV6-5; cdr3_nt: TGTGCCAGCAGTCGTCCTAGCGGGAGTAACAATGAGCAGTTCTTC; cdr3_aa: CASSRPSGSNNEQFF
j_call: TRBJ2-5; clone_size: NA; d_call: TRBD2; v_call: TRBV9; cdr3_nt: TGTGCCAGCAGCGTAGCGGGGGGGCCAGAGACCCAGTACTTC; cdr3_aa: CASSVAGGPETQYF
j_call: TRBJ2-1; clone_size: NA; d_call: NA; v_call: TRBV29-1; cdr3_nt: TGCAGCCAGAGTTCGGACTACAATGAGCAGTTCTTC; cdr3_aa: CSQSSDYNEQFF
j_call: TRBJ2-1; clone_size: NA; d_call: NA; v_call: TRBV6-5; cdr3_nt: TGTGCCAGCAGGTGGCAGGGCCTTTACAATGAGCAGTTCTTC; cdr3_aa: CASRWQGLYNEQFF
j_call: TRBJ2-3; clone_size: few; d_call: TRBD2; v_call: TRBV7-2; cdr3_nt: TGTGCCAGCAGCTTAGTAGGGACTAGCGGGATGACAGATACGCAGTATTTT; cdr3_aa: CASSLVGTSGMTDTQYF
j_call: TRBJ1-2; clone_size: medium-sized; d_call: TRBD1; v_call: TRBV5-4; cdr3_nt: TGTGCCAGCAGCTCGGGACAGGGGGGGTATGGCTACACCTTC; cdr3_aa: CASSSGQGGYGYTF
j_call: TRBJ2-3; clone_size: NA; d_call: NA; v_call: TRBV11-3; cdr3_nt: TGTGCCAGCAGCTTAGATGGTACAGGCACAGATACGCAGTATTTT; cdr3_aa: CASSLDGTGTDTQYF
j_call: TRBJ2-7; clone_size: NA; d_call: NA; v_call: TRBV21-1; cdr3_nt: TGTGCCAGCAGCAATAAAGGACTAGCGGGAGGGAACGGCCCACTCTACGAGCAGTACTTC; cdr3_aa: CASSNKGLAGGNGPLYEQYF
j_call: TRBJ2-7; clone_size: NA; d_call: TRBD1; v_call: TRBV19; cdr3_nt: TGTGCCAGTAGTCGTCATACCGGGACAGGGGCTTCCTACGAGCAGTACTTC; cdr3_aa: CASSRHTGTGASYEQYF
j_call: TRBJ2-7; clone_size: NA; d_call: NA; v_call: TRBV12-2; cdr3_nt: TGTGCAAGTCGCTTAGGGGACAGGGTACACGAGCAGTACTTC; cdr3_aa: CASRLGDRVHEQYF
j_call: TRBJ1-4; clone_size: NA; d_call: TRBD1; v_call: TRBV7-9; cdr3_nt: TGTGCCAGCAGCTCCGGACAGGTGGGGGGTAATGAAAAACTGTTTTTT; cdr3_aa: CASSSGQVGGNEKLFF
j_call: TRBJ2-5; clone_size: NA; d_call: TRBD1; v_call: TRBV5-1; cdr3_nt: TGCGCCAGCAGCTTCCGGGACAGCCAAGAGACCCAGTACTTC; cdr3_aa: CASSFRDSQETQYF
j_call: TRBJ2-7; clone_size: NA; d_call: TRBD1; v_call: TRBV18; cdr3_nt: TGTGCCAGCTCACCTCCGGGACAGAGTTTCGAGCAGTACTTC; cdr3_aa: CASSPPGQSFEQYF
j_call: TRBJ2-2; clone_size: NA; d_call: NA; v_call: TRBV5-4; cdr3_nt: TGTGCCAGCAGCTTGCCGGGACAAACCGGGGAGCTGTTTTTT; cdr3_aa: CASSLPGQTGELFF
j_call: TRBJ1-2; clone_size: few; d_call: NA; v_call: TRBV30; cdr3_nt: TGTGCCTGGGGTCCAGACGCCCTCTATGGCTACACCTTC; cdr3_aa: CAWGPDALYGYTF
j_call: TRBJ1-2; clone_size: NA; d_call: TRBD1; v_call: TRBV28; cdr3_nt: TGTGCCAGCAGAACAGGGGGCTATGGCTACACCTTC; cdr3_aa: CASRTGGYGYTF
j_call: TRBJ1-1; clone_size: NA; d_call: NA; v_call: TRBV4-2; cdr3_nt: TGTGCCAGCAGCCAAGATTTGGCAGTAATGAACACTGAAGCTTTCTTT; cdr3_aa: CASSQDLAVMNTEAFF
j_call: TRBJ2-5; clone_size: once; d_call: NA; v_call: TRBV9; cdr3_nt: TGTGCCAGCAGCCCCCGTTTGATAGCATCCGAGACCCAGTACTTC; cdr3_aa: CASSPRLIASETQYF